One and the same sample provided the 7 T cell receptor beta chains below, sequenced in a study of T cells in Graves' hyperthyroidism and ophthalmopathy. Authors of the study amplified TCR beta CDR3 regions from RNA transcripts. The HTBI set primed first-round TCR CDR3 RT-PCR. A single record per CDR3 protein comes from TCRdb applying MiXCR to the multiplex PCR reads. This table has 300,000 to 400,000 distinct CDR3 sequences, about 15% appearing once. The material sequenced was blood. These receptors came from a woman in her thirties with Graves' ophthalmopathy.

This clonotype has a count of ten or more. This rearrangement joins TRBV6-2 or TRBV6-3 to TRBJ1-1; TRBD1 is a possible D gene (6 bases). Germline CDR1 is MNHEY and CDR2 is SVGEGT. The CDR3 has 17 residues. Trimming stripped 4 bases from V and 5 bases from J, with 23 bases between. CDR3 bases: TGTGCCAGCAGTTTTACGGTGTCGAGGGGGAGAGGGACTGAAGCTTTCTTT. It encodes CASSFTVSRGRGTEAFF.

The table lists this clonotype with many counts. CDR3 amino acids: CASSADRESHYEQYF. The CDR3 region has the DNA TGTGCCAGCAGTGCCGACAGGGAATCCCACTACGAGCAGTACTTC. The V and J genes are TRBV2 and TRBJ2-7; 7 bases align to TRBD1. This CDR3 region has 15 residues. The germline gives CDR1 SNHLY, CDR2 FYNNEI. After removal of 4 bases from V and 3 bases from J, the junction contained 9 bases not matched to a gene.

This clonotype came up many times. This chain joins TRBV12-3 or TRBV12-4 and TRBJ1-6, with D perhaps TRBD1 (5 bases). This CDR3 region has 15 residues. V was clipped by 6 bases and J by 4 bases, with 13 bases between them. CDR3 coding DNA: TGTGCCAGCAGGGCCCAGGGAGGATATAATTCACCCCTCCACTTT. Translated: CASRAQGGYNSPLHF.

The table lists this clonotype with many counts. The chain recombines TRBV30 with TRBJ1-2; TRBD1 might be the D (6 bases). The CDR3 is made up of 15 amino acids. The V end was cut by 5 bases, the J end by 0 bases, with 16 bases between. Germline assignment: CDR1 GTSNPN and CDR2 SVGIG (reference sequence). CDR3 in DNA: TGTGCCTGGGCCGGGGGGGCCAGAGCTAACTATGGCTACACCTTC. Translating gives CAWAGGARANYGYTF.

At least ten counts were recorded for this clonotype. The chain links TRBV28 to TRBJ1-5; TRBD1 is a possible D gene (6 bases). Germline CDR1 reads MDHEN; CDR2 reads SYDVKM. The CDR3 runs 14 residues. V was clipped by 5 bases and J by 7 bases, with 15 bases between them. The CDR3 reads CASSPTGAGQPQHF. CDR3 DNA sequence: TGTGCCAGCAGTCCAACGGGGGCGGGCCAGCCCCAGCATTTT.

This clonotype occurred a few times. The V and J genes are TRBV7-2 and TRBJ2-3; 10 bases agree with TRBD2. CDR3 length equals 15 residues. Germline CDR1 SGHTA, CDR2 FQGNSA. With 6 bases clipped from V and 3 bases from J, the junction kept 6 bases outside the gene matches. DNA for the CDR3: TGTGCCAGCAGTTCGAAGCGGGGGGGGACAGATACGCAGTATTTT. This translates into CASSSKRGGTDTQYF.

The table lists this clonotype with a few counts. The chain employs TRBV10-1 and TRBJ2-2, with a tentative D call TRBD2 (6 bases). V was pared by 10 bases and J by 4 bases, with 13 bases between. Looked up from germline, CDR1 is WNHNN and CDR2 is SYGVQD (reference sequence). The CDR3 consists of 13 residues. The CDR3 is CATSGTLTGELFF. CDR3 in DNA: TGCGCCACCTCCGGGACTCTCACCGGGGAGCTGTTTTTT.